This entry is about one TCR beta chain. Patients of the Seattle cohort, enrolled during active infection, were followed longitudinally. The germline V and J ends were trimmed by 6 bases and 0 bases, with 10 bases remaining between them. This CDR3 has 14 amino acids. Germline-derived CDR1 and CDR2 are SGDLS and YYNGEE. The data belong to a study of blood T cell repertoires in COVID-19. As handled by the study authors: Quantification of nucleated cells was approximated via reference gene primer amplification. TCRdb keeps only in-frame clones here, not all; method: immunoSEQ multiplex PCR. The V and J calls and clone size come from that table; D and trimming were worked out from the DNA. The sample contains about 130,000 clones, about 90% of which appear only once.

The sequence was obtained from a middle-aged man with COVID-19, enrolled during active disease. The chain has TRBV9 and TRBJ1-3; possibly TRBD1 for D (5 bases). Sequenced: peripheral blood. CDR3 sequence: CASTQGGSGNTIYF. The CDR3 coding sequence is TGTGCCAGCACCCAGGGTGGCTCTGGAAACACCATATATTTT.